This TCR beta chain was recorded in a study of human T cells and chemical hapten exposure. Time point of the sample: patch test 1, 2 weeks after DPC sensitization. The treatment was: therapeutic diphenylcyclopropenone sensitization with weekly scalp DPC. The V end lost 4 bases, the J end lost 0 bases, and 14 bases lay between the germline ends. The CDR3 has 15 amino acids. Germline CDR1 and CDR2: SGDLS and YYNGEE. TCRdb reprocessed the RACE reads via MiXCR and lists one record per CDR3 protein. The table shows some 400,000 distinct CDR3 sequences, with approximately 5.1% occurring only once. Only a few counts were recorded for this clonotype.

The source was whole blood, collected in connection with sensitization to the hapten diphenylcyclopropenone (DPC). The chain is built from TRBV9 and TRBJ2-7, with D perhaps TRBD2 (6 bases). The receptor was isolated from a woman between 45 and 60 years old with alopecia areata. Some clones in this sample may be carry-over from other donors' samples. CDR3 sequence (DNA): TGTGCCAGCAGCACCTACTCCGGGAGCTCCTACGAGCAGTACTTC. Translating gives CASSTYSGSSYEQYF.